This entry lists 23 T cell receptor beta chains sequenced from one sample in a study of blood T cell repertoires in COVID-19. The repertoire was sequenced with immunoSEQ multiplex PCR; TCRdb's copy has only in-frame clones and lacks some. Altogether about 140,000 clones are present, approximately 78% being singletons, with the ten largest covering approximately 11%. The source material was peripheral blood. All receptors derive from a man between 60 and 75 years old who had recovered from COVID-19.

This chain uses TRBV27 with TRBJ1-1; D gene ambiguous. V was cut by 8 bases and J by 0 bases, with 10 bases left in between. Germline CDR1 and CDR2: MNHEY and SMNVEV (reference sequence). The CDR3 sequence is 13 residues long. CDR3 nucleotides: TGTGCCAGCTACTCGGGAATGAACACTGAAGCTTTCTTT. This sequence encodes CASYSGMNTEAFF.

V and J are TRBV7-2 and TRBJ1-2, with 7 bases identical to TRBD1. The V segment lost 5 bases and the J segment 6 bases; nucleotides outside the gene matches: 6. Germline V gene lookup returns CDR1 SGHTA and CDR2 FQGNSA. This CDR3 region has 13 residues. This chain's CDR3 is CASSTGQRDGYTF. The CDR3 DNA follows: TGTGCCAGCAGCACGGGACAGCGGGATGGCTACACCTTC.

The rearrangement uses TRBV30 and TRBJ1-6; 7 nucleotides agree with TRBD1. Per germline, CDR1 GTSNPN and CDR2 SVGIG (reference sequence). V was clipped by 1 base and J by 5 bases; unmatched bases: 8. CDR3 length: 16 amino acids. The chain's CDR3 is CAWSGPGGYHNSPLHF. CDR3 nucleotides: TGTGCCTGGAGTGGGCCAGGGGGGTACCATAATTCACCCCTCCACTTT.

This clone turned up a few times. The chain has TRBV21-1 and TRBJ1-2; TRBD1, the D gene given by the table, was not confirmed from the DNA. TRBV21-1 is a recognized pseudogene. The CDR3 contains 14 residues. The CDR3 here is CASSKPLTGKGYTF. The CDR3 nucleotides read TGTGCCAGCAGCAAACCCCTAACAGGGAAGGGCTACACCTTC.

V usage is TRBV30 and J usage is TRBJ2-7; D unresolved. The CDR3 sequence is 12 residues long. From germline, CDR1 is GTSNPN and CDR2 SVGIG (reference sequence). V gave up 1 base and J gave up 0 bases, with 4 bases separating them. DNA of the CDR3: TGTGCCTGGAGTGACACCTCCTACGAGCAGTACTTC. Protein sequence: CAWSDTSYEQYF.

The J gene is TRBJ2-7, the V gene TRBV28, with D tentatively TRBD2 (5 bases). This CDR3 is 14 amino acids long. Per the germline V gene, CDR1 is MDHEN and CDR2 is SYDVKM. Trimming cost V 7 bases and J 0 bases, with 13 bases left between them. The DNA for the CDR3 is TGTGCCAGCATGCTTCCGGGAAGCTCCTACGAGCAGTACTTC. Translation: CASMLPGSSYEQYF.

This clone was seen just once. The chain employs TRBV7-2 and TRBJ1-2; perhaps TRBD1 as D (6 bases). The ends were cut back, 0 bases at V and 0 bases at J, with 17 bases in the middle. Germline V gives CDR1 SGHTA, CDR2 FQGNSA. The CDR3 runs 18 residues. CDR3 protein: CASSLASPAGQTNYGYTF. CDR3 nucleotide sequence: TGTGCCAGCAGCTTAGCTTCCCCGGCAGGACAGACTAACTATGGCTACACCTTC.

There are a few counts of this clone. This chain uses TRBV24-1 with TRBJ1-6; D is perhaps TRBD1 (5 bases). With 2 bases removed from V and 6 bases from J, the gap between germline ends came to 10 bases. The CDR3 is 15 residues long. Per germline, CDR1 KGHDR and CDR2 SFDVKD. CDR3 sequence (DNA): TGTGCCACCAGTGATTCCAGGACAACTAATTCACCCCTCCACTTT. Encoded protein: CATSDSRTTNSPLHF.

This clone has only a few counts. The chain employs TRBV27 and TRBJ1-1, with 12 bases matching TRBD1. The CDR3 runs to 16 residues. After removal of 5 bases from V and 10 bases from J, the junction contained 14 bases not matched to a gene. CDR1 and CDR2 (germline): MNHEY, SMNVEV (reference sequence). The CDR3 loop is CASSVTGTGGPALAFF. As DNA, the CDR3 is TGTGCCAGCAGTGTCACCGGGACAGGGGGCCCCGCGCTAGCTTTCTTT.

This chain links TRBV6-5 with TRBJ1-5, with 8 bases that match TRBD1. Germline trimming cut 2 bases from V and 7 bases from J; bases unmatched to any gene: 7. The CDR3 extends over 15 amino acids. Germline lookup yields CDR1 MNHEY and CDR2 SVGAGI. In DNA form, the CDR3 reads TGTGCCAGCAGTTACGACAGGGGAGAGCGACAGCCCCAGCATTTT. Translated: CASSYDRGERQPQHF.

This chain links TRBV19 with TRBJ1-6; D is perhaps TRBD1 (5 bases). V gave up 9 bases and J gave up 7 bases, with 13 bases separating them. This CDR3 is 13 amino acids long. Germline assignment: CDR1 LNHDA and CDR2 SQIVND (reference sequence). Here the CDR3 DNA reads TGTGCCAGCCGGGTCAGGGCCAATTCACCCCTCCACTTT. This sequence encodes CASRVRANSPLHF.

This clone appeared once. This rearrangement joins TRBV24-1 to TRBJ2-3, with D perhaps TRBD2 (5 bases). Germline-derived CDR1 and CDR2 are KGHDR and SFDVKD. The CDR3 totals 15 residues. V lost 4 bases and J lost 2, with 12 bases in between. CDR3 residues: CATSETLGATDTQYF. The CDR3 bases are TGTGCCACCAGTGAGACCTTGGGAGCCACAGATACGCAGTATTTT.

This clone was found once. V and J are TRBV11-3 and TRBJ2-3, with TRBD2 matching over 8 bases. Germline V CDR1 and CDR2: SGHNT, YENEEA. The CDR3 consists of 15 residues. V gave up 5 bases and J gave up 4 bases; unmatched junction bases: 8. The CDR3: CASSTGGVGPDTQYF. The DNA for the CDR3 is TGTGCCAGCAGCACGGGGGGGGTTGGCCCAGATACGCAGTATTTT.

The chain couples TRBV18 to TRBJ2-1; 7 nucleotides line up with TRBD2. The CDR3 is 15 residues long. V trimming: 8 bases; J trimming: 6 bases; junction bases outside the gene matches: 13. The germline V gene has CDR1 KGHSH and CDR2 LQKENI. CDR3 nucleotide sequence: TGTGCCAGCGCCTCCCTTGCGGGAGAGCTCAATGAGCAGTTCTTC. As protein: CASASLAGELNEQFF.

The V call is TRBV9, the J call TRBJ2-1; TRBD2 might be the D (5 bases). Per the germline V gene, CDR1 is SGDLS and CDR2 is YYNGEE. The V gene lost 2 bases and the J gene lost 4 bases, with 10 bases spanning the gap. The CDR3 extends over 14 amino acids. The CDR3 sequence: CASSVDPGYNEQFF. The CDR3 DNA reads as TGTGCCAGCAGCGTCGACCCGGGATACAATGAGCAGTTCTTC.

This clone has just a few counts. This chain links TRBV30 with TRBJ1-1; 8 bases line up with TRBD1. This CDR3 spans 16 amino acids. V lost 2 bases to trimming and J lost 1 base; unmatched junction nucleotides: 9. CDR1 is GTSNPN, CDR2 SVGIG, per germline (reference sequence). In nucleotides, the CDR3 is TGTGCCTGGAGTCACGGACCCGACAGGGGGAACACTGAAGCTTTCTTT. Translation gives CAWSHGPDRGNTEAFF.

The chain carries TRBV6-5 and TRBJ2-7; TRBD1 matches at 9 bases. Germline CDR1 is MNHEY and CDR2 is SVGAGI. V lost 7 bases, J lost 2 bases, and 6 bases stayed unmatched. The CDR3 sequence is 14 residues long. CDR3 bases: TGTGCCAGCACGCCGGGACAGGGAGCCTACGAGCAGTACTTC. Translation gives CASTPGQGAYEQYF.

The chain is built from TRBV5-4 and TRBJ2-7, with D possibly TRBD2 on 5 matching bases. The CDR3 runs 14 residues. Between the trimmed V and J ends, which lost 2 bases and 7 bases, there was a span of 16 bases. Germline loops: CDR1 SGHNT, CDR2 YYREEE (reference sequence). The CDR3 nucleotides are TGTGCCAGCAGCTTCGGAGGTAGCGCGGGTGAGCAGTACTTC. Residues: CASSFGGSAGEQYF.

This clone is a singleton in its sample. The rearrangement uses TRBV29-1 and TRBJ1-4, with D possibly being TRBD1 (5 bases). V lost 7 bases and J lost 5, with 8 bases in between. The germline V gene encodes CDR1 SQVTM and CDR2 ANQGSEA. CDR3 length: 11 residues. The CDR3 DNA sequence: TGCAGCGCCCGGGGGAATGAAAAACTGTTTTTT. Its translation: CSARGNEKLFF.

DNA for the CDR3: TGCAGCGTTGAACTTGCGGGGGATCAGAGTGAAAAACTGTTTTTT. This translates into CSVELAGDQSEKLFF. V gene TRBV29-1 combines with J gene TRBJ1-4; weak D call: TRBD1 (5 bases). This CDR3 has 15 residues. V was pared by 2 bases and J by 7 bases, with 17 bases between. Germline values: CDR1 SQVTM, CDR2 ANQGSEA. Filled out from reference TRBV29-1 and TRBJ1-4, the complete variable domain reads SAVISQKPSRDICQRGTSLTIQCQVDSQVTMMFWYRQQPGQSLTLIATANQGSEATYESGFVIDKFPISRPNLTFSTLTVSNMSPEDSSIYLCSVELAGDQSEKLFFGSGTQLSVL.

CDR3 in amino acids: CASSYRSSYNSPLHF. The CDR3 DNA reads TGTGCCAGCAGTTACAGGAGCTCCTATAATTCACCCCTCCACTTT. The J gene is TRBJ1-6, the V gene TRBV6-5; no firm D call. This CDR3 comprises 15 residues. In germline, CDR1 is MNHEY, CDR2 SVGAGI. The V end lost 2 bases, the J end lost 0 bases, and 5 bases lay between the germline ends.

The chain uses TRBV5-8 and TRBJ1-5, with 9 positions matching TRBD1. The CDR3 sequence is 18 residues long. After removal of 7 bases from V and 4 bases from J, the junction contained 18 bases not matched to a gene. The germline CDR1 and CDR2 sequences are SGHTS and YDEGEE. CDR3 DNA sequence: TGTGCCAGCGCCCCGAAGGACAGGGGCCTTATAGGTAATCAGCCCCAGCATTTT. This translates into CASAPKDRGLIGNQPQHF.

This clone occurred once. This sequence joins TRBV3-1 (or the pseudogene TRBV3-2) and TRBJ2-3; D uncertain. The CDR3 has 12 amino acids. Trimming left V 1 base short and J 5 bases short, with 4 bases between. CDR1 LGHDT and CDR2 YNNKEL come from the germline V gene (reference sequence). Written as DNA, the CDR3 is TGTGCCAGCAGCCAAGTTCTAGATACGCAGTATTTT. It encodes CASSQVLDTQYF.